This record concerns one T cell receptor beta chain sequence. Its antigen is currently unknown. Each CDR3 protein gets one entry after TCRdb re-called the RT-PCR reads with MiXCR. The data show around 250,000 distinct CDR3 sequences, approximately 12% seen once. CDR1 is SGHVS and CDR2 is FQNEAQ in the germline V gene. Trimming stripped 0 bases from V and 5 bases from J, with 20 bases between. CDR3 length: 17 residues. The data belong to a study of response to subunit inactivated influenza vaccine. Study observations and caveats: Only a handful of new T cells, the authors suggested, are recruited with each seasonal influenza vaccination.

This clonotype was sampled from a man aged 45-65 years who received an inactivated influenza vaccine. V is TRBV7-8 and J is TRBJ2-7; D is unresolved. This sample comprised non-naive T cells sorted from PBMCs, obtained 14 to 15 days before vaccination. DNA for the CDR3: TGTGCCAGCAGCTTAGCCAGGTCTGCGTTGGAAGGCGACGAGCAGTACTTC. Translating gives CASSLARSALEGDEQYF.